The source of this TCR beta chain is a study of T cells in localized non-small cell lung cancer. Study results and limitations: Because sequencing included only one region (of the tumor), heterogeneity remains possible. Higher blood T cell density went with longer overall survival. Uninvolved adjacent lung had the highest recorded T cell clonality, with tumor below it. For the top 100 tumor clones, a median around 55 also appeared in adjacent lung.

As concerns this clone: Its target is not known.

Germline CDR1 and CDR2: SEHNR and FQNEAQ (reference sequence). J was trimmed by 3 bases and V by 2 bases; bases with no gene match: 7. The CDR3 is made up of 16 amino acids. Produced via immunoSEQ multiplex PCR; TCRdb's table is partial and in-frame only. The data hold 25,000 to 30,000 clones, with roughly 80% observed a single time. The sample consisted of peripheral blood mononuclear cells, taken before any cancer treatment. The chain carries TRBV7-9 and TRBJ2-3, with 8 bases fitting TRBD2. This receptor was taken from a man aged 40 to 70 with stage III lung adenocarcinoma. The CDR3 DNA reads TGTGCCAGCAGCTTACTCCAGGCTAGCGGGACAGATACGCAGTATTTT. Residues: CASSLLQASGTDTQYF.